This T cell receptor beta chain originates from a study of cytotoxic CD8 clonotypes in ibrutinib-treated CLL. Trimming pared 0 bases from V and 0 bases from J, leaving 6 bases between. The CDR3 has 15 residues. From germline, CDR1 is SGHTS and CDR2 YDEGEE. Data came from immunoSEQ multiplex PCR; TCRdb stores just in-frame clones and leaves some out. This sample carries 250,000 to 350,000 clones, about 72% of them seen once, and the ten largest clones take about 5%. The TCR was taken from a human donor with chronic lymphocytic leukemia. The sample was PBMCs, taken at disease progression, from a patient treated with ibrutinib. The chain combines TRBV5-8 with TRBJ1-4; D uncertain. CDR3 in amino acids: CASSLGSTTNEKLFF. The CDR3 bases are TGTGCCAGCAGCTTGGGCAGCACAACTAATGAAAAACTGTTTTTT.